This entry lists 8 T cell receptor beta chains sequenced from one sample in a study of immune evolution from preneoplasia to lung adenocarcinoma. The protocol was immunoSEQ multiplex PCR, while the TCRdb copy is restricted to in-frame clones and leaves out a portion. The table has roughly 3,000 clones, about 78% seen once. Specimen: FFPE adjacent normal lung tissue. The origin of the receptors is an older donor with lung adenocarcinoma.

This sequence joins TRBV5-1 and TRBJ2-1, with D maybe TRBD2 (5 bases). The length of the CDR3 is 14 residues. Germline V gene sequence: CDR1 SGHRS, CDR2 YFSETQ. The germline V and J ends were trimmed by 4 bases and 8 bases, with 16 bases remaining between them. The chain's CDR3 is CASSLGSTRDEQFF. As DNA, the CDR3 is TGCGCCAGCAGCCTTGGGTCCACTAGGGATGAGCAGTTCTTC.

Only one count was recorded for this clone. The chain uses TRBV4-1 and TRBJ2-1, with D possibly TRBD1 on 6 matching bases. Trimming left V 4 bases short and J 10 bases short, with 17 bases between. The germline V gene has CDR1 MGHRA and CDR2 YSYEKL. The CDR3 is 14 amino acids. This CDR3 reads CASSPTGRVAEQFF. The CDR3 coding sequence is TGCGCCAGCAGCCCGACAGGTAGGGTGGCAGAGCAGTTCTTC.

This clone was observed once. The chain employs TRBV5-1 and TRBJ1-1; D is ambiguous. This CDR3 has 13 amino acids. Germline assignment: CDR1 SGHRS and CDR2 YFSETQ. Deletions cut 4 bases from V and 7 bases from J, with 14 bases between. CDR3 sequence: CASSPYRQDEAFF. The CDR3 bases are TGCGCCAGCAGCCCCTACCGACAAGATGAAGCTTTCTTT.

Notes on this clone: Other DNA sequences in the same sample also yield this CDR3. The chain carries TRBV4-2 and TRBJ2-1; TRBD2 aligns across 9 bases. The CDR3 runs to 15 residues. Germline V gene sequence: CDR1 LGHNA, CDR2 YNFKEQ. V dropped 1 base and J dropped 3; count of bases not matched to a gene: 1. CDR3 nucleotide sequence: TGTGCCAGCAGCCAAGGACTAGCGGACTACAATGAGCAGTTCTTC. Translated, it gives CASSQGLADYNEQFF.

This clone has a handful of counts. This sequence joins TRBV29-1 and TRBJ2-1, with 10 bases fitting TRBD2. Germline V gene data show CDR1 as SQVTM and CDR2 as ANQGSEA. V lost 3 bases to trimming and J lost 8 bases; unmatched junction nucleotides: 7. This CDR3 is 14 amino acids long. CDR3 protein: CSVDRPSGSDEQFF. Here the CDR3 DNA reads TGCAGCGTTGATCGTCCTAGCGGGAGTGATGAGCAGTTCTTC.

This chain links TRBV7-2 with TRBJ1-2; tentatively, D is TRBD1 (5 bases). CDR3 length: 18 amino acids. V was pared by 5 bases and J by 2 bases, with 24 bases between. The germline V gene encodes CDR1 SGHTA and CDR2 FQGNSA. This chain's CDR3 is CASSPHPGQFDPNYGYTF. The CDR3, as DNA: TGTGCCAGCAGCCCTCATCCCGGACAATTTGATCCAAACTATGGCTACACCTTC.

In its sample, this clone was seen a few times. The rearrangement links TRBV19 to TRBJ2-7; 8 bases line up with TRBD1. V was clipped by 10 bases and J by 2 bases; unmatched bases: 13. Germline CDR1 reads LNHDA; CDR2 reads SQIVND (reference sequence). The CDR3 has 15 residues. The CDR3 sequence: CATPSGQGRAYEQYF. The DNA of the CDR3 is TGTGCCACACCTTCAGGACAGGGCAGAGCCTACGAGCAGTACTTC.

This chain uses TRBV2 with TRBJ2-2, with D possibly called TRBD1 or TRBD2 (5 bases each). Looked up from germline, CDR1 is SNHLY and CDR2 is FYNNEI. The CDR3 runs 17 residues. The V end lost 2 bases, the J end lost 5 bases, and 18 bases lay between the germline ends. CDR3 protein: CASSERARGERTGELFF. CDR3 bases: TGTGCCAGCAGTGAACGGGCTAGAGGGGAGAGGACCGGGGAGCTGTTTTTT. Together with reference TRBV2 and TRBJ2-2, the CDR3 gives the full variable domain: EPEVTQTPSHQVTQMGQEVILRCVPISNHLYFYWYRQILGQKVEFLVSFYNNEISEKSEIFDDQFSVERPDGSNFTLKIRSTKLEDSAMYFCASSERARGERTGELFFGEGSRLTVL.